These 7 T cell receptor beta chains were sequenced from one sample in a study of blood T cell repertoires in COVID-19. Sequencing was performed with immunoSEQ multiplex PCR; in TCRdb, only in-frame clones are kept and a portion is missing. The sample comprises fewer than 250,000 clones, about nine tenths of which are singletons, and around 0.7% rests with the top ten. Sequenced input: peripheral blood. The receptors stem from a man aged 35 to 55 with acute or convalescent COVID-19.

This chain joins TRBV6-5 and TRBJ2-7, with 8 bases matching TRBD1. The CDR3 is 15 residues long. Germline-derived CDR1 and CDR2 are MNHEY and SVGAGI. With 7 bases clipped from V and 7 bases from J, the junction kept 15 bases outside the gene matches. The CDR3, as DNA: TGTGCCAGCATTTTCCTCGGGACAGGACCCGCGGAGCAGTACTTC. Encoded protein: CASIFLGTGPAEQYF.

This clone was seen more than once but under ten times. J is TRBJ2-4 and V is TRBV3-1 (or the pseudogene TRBV3-2); D perhaps matches TRBD2 (5 bases). V shed 4 bases and J shed 5 bases, with 12 bases lying between them. Germline V gives CDR1 LGHDT, CDR2 YNNKEL (reference sequence). The CDR3 is 14 amino acids. The DNA for the CDR3 is TGTGCCAGCAGCCCCCAAAGGCGGGAAAACATTCAGTACTTC. This encodes CASSPQRRENIQYF.

The CDR3 DNA sequence: TGTGCCAGCAGCTCCGGCGACAGCATTCAGTACTTC. Translated: CASSSGDSIQYF. The chain recombines TRBV7-9 with TRBJ2-4; D may be TRBD1 (5 bases). Trimming cost V 4 bases and J 9 bases, with 10 bases left between them. CDR3 length: 12 amino acids. CDR1 is SEHNR, CDR2 FQNEAQ, per germline (reference sequence).

For the CDR3, the DNA is TGCGCCAGCAGTGACATACAGAGGGGGATTCAGTACTTC. It yields the protein CASSDIQRGIQYF. The chain uses TRBV10-1 and TRBJ2-4; the D gene is possibly TRBD1 (6 bases). Germline V gene data show CDR1 as WNHNN and CDR2 as SYGVQD (reference sequence). The length of the CDR3 is 13 residues. Trimming took off 3 bases at V and 10 bases at J, with 13 bases between the two ends.

This sequence joins TRBV6-6 and TRBJ2-7, with D tentatively TRBD1 (5 bases). V was shortened by 8 bases and J by 0 bases, with 14 bases between the two germline ends. This CDR3 has 14 residues. Germline V gene data show CDR1 as MNHNY and CDR2 as SVGAGI (reference sequence). The CDR3 region is CASGKTAPSYEQYF. The CDR3 DNA sequence: TGTGCCAGCGGCAAGACAGCCCCCTCCTACGAGCAGTACTTC.

CDR3 residues: CAIVTEYEQYF. The CDR3 bases are TGTGCCATTGTGACTGAATACGAGCAGTACTTC. The chain combines TRBV28 with TRBJ2-5; D gene uncertain. The J call may be wrong; the DNA end is better matched by TRBJ2-7. Germline loops: CDR1 MDHEN, CDR2 SYDVKM. CDR3 length: 11 residues.

V usage is TRBV2 and J usage is TRBJ1-5, with D uncertain. This CDR3 spans 15 amino acids. CDR1 and CDR2 from the germline V gene are SNHLY and FYNNEI. V was cut by 4 bases and J by 0 bases, with 10 bases left in between. The CDR3 loop reads CASSAGSYSNQPQHF. DNA of the CDR3: TGTGCCAGCAGTGCAGGATCTTATAGCAATCAGCCCCAGCATTTT.